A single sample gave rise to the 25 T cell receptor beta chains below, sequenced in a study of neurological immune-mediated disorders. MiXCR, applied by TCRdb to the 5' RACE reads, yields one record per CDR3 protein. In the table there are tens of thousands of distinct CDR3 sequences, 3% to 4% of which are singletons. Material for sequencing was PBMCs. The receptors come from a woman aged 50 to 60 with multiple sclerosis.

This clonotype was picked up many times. The CDR3 DNA follows: TGCGCCAGCAGCTCACCGGGCCGCAATTCACCCCTCCACTTT. Translated, it gives CASSSPGRNSPLHF. The chain links TRBV5-1 to TRBJ1-6; no definite D call. The CDR3 is made up of 14 amino acids. In germline, CDR1 is SGHRS, CDR2 YFSETQ. Trimming cost V 3 bases and J 7 bases, with 11 bases left between them.

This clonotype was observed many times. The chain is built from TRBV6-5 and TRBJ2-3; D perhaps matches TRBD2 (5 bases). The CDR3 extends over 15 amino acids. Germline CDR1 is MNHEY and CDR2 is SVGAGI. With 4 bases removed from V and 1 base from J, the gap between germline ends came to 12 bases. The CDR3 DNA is TGTGCCAGCAGTTCCTCCCCCGGGGGCACAGATACGCAGTATTTT. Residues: CASSSSPGGTDTQYF.

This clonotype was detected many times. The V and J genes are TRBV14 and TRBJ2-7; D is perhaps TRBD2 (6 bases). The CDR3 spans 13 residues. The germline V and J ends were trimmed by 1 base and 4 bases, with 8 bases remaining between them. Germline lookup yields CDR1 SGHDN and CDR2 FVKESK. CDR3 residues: CASSQGSGYEQYF. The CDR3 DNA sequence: TGTGCCAGCAGCCAAGGTAGCGGTTACGAGCAGTACTTC.

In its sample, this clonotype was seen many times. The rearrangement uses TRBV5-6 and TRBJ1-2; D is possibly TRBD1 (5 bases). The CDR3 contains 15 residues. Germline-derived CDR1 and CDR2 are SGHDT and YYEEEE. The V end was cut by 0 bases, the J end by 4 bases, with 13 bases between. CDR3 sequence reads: CASSLASGSLYGYTF. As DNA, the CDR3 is TGTGCCAGCAGCTTGGCCTCAGGGTCCCTCTATGGCTACACCTTC.

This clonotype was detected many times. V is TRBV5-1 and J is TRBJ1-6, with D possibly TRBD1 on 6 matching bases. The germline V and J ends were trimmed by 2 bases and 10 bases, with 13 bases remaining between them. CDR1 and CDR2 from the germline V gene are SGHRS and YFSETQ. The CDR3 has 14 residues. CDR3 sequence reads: CASSFGTPGSPLHF. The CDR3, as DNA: TGCGCCAGCAGCTTCGGGACACCGGGATCACCCCTCCACTTT.

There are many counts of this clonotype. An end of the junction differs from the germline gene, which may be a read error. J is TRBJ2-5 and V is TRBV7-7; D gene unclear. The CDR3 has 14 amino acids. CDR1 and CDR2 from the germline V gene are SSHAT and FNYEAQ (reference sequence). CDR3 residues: CASSLADQIETQYF. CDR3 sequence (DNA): TGTGCTAGCAGCTTAGCAGATCAGATAGAGACCCAGTACTTC.

The CDR3 sequence is CASSLIAGGFDTQYF. The CDR3, as DNA: TGCGCCAGCAGCTTGATAGCGGGGGGCTTCGATACGCAGTATTTT. The chain joins TRBV5-1 to TRBJ2-3; 10 bases fit TRBD2. V lost 1 base, J lost 6 bases, and 5 bases stayed unmatched. Germline V gene sequence: CDR1 SGHRS, CDR2 YFSETQ. The CDR3 runs 15 residues.

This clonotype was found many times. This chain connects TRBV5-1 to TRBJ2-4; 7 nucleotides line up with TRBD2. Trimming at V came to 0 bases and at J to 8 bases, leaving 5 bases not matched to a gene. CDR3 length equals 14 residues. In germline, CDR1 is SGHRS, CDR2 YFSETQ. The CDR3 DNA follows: TGCGCCAGCAGCTTGGCCACGGGGAGGGACATTCAGTACTTC. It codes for CASSLATGRDIQYF.

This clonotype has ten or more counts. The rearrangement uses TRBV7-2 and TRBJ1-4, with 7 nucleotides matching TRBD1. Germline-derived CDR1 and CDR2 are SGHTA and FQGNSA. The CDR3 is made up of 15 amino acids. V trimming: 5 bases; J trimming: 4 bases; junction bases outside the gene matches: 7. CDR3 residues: CASSLQTGFNEKLFF. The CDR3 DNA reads TGTGCCAGCAGCCTACAGACAGGGTTTAATGAAAAACTGTTTTTT.

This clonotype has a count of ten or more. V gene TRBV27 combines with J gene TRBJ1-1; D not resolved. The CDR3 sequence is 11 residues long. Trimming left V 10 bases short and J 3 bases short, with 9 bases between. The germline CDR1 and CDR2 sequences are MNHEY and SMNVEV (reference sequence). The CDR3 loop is CATGRYTEAFF. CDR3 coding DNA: TGTGCCACTGGACGGTACACTGAAGCTTTCTTT.

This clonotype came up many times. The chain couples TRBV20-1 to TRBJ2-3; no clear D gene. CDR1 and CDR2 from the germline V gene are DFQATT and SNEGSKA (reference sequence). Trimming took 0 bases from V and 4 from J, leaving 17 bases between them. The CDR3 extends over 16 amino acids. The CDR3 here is CSARDYGQSIADTQYF. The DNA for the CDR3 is TGCAGTGCTAGAGATTACGGGCAGAGTATTGCAGATACGCAGTATTTT.

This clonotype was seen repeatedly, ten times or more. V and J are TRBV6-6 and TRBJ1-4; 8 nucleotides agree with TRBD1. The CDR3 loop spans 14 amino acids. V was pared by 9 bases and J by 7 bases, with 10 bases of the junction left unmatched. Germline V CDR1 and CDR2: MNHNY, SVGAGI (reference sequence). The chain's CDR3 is CASSAGGWAEKLFF. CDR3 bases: TGTGCCAGTTCTGCAGGGGGCTGGGCTGAAAAACTGTTTTTT.

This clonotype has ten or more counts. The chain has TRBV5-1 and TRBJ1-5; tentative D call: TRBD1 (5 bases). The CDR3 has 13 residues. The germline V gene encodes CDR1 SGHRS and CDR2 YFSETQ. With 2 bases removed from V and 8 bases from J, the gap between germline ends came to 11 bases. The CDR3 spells CASSFQAGEPQHF. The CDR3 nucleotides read TGCGCCAGCAGCTTCCAGGCGGGGGAGCCCCAGCATTTT.

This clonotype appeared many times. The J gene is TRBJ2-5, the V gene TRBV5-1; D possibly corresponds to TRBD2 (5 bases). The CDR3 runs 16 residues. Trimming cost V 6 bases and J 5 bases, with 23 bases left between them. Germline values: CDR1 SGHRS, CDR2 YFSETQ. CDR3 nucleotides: TGCGCCAGCACTCGGGCCCGGGGAAGATCAGGCGAGACCCAGTACTTC. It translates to CASTRARGRSGETQYF.

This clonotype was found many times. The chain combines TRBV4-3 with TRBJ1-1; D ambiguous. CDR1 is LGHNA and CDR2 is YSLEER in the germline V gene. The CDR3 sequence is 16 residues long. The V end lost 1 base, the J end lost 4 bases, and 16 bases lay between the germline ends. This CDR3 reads CASSQAAIPRGTEAFF. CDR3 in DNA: TGCGCCAGCAGCCAAGCGGCCATCCCCCGGGGCACTGAAGCTTTCTTT.

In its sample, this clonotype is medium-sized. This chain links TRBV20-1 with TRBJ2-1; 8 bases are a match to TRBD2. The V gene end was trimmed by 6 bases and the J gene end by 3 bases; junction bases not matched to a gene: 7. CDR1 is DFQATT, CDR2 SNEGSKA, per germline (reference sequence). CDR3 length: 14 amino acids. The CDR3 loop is CSATSGGLYNEQFF. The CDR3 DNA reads TGCAGTGCCACGAGCGGGGGACTCTACAATGAGCAGTTCTTC.

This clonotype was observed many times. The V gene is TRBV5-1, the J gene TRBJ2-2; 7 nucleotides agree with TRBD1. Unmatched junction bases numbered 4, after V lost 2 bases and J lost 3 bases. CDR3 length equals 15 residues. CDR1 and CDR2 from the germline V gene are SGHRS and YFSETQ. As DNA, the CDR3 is TGCGCCAGCAGCTTCCGGGACAGTGACACCGGGGAGCTGTTTTTT. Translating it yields CASSFRDSDTGELFF.

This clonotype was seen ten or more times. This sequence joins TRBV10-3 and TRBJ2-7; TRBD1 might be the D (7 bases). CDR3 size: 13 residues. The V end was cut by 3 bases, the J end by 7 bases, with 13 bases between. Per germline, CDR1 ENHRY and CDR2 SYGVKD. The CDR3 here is CAISEKGAGEQYF. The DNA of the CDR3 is TGTGCCATCAGTGAAAAGGGGGCGGGGGAGCAGTACTTC.

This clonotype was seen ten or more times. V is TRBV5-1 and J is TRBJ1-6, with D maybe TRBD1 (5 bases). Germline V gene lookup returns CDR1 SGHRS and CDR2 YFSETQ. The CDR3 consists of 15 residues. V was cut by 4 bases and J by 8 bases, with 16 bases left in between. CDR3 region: CASSIAGPIDSPLHF. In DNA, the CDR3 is TGCGCCAGCAGCATAGCGGGGCCTATTGATTCACCCCTCCACTTT. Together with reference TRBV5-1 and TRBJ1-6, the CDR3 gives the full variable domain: KAGVTQTPRYLIKTRGQQVTLSCSPISGHRSVSWYQQTPGQGLQFLFEYFSETQRNKGNFPGRFSGRQFSNSRSEMNVSTLELGDSALYLCASSIAGPIDSPLHFGNGTRLTVT.

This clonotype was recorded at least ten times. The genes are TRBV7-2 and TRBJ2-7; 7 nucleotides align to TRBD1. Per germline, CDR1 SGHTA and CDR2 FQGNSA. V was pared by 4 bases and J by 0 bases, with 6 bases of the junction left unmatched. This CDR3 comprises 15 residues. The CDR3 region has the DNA TGTGCCAGCAGCTCGCCTTACAGGGGCTCCTACGAGCAGTACTTC. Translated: CASSSPYRGSYEQYF.

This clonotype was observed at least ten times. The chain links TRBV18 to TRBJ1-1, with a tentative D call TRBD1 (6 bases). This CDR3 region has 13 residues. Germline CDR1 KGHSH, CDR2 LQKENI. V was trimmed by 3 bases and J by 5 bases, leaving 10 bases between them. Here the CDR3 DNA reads TGTGCCAGCTCACCTTCAGGGGAAACTGAAGCTTTCTTT. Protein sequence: CASSPSGETEAFF.

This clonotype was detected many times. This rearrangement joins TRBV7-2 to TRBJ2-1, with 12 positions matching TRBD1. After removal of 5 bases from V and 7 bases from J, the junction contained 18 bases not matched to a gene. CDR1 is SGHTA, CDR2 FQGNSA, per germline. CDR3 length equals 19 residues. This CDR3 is CASSTRGQGAPGGSNEQFF. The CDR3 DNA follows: TGTGCCAGCAGCACAAGGGGACAGGGGGCACCAGGGGGTTCAAATGAGCAGTTCTTC.

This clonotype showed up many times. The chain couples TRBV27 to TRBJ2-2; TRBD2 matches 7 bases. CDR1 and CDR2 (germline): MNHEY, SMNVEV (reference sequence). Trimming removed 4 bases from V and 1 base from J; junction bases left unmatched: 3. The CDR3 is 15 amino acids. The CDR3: CASSWGGGNTGELFF. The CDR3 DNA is TGTGCCAGCAGTTGGGGCGGGGGGAACACCGGGGAGCTGTTTTTT.

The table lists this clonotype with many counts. Here the CDR3 reads CASSSIKGAKNIQYF. The CDR3 DNA follows: TGTGCCAGCAGTTCAATAAAGGGGGCCAAAAACATTCAGTACTTC. The chain employs TRBV6-2 or TRBV6-3 and TRBJ2-4, with D maybe TRBD1 (5 bases). The CDR3 spans 15 residues. Between the trimmed V and J ends, which lost 4 bases and 1 base, there was a span of 11 bases. Germline lookup yields CDR1 MNHEY and CDR2 SVGEGT.

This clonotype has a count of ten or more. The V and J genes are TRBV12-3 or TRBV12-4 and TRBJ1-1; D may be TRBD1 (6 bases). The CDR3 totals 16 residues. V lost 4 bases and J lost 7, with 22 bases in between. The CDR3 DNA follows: TGTGCCAGCAGTTCCCCATACACGGGAGGGGGAGATGAAGCTTTCTTT. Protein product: CASSSPYTGGGDEAFF.